The next 19 T cell receptor beta chains were all read from a single sample in a study of control samples from healthy donors and cancer patients. Data came from immunoSEQ multiplex PCR; TCRdb stores just in-frame clones and leaves some out. The data show some 130,000 clones, with less than 95% seen just once and about 3.5% held by the top ten. Sequenced sample: blood. These receptors were collected from a young man in good health.

This rearrangement joins TRBV28 to TRBJ2-7; D is perhaps TRBD2 (6 bases). This CDR3 spans 15 amino acids. Germline V gene lookup returns CDR1 MDHEN and CDR2 SYDVKM. V shed 10 bases and J shed 2 bases, with 21 bases lying between them. CDR3 region: CATEPGLQNTYEQYF. For the CDR3, the DNA is TGTGCCACGGAACCGGGACTCCAAAACACCTACGAGCAGTACTTC.

The rearrangement joins TRBV28 to TRBJ2-2, with 7 bases lining up with TRBD2. V lost 6 bases to trimming and J lost 3 bases; unmatched junction nucleotides: 7. This CDR3 contains 15 residues. Germline CDR1 and CDR2: MDHEN and SYDVKM. CDR3 sequence: CASRLAGVYTGELFF. CDR3 bases: TGTGCCAGCAGGCTGGCGGGGGTCTACACCGGGGAGCTGTTTTTT.

The J gene is TRBJ2-7, the V gene TRBV18; D ambiguous. The V gene's germline CDR1 is KGHSH and CDR2 LQKENI. The CDR3 length is 15 residues. V lost 2 bases, J lost 2 bases, and 13 bases lay in between. CDR3 protein: CASSPGLDTPYEQYF. The CDR3 region has the DNA TGTGCCAGCTCACCAGGTCTAGACACCCCCTACGAGCAGTACTTC.

The chain joins TRBV4-3 to TRBJ1-2; weak D call: TRBD1 (5 bases). Germline CDR1 is LGHNA and CDR2 is YSLEER. V was trimmed by 0 bases and J by 10 bases, leaving 18 bases between them. This CDR3 comprises 15 residues. The CDR3 coding sequence is TGCGCCAGCAGCCAAGATCTCGGGGCAGGGAAACCCTACACCTTC. It encodes CASSQDLGAGKPYTF.

The CDR3 DNA sequence: TGTGCCAGCAGCTCCGCCGGTGACAGGGGAAATGGCTACACCTTC. Protein: CASSSAGDRGNGYTF. The chain is built from TRBV11-2 and TRBJ1-2; 8 bases align to TRBD1. Germline V gene data show CDR1 as SGHAT and CDR2 as FQNNGV. Germline trimming cut 4 bases from V and 6 bases from J; bases unmatched to any gene: 10. This CDR3 is 15 amino acids long.

V is TRBV5-6 and J is TRBJ1-2, with TRBD1 as a possible D gene (5 bases). Trimming took 1 base from V and 3 from J, leaving 13 bases between them. This CDR3 is 15 amino acids long. The germline gives CDR1 SGHDT, CDR2 YYEEEE. CDR3 nucleotides: TGTGCCAGCAGCTTGTCGTTACGGGGCGACTATGGCTACACCTTC. It codes for CASSLSLRGDYGYTF.

The chain uses TRBV7-9 and TRBJ1-1; D might be TRBD1 (6 bases). Trimming removed 4 bases from V and 0 bases from J, with 9 bases in between. This CDR3 region has 14 residues. The germline V gene has CDR1 SEHNR and CDR2 FQNEAQ (reference sequence). The CDR3 reads CASSYRAVNTEAFF. The CDR3 coding sequence is TGTGCCAGCAGCTACAGGGCCGTGAACACTGAAGCTTTCTTT.

The rearrangement joins TRBV5-4 to TRBJ2-4; either TRBD1 or TRBD2 may supply D (5 bases each). CDR1 is SGHNT and CDR2 is YYREEE in the germline V gene (reference sequence). V shed 0 bases and J shed 7 bases, with 11 bases lying between them. There are 14 residues in the CDR3. The CDR3 DNA is TGTGCCAGCAGCTTGGCGCTAGCAGGGAACATTCAGTACTTC. As protein: CASSLALAGNIQYF.

This rearrangement joins TRBV4-1 to TRBJ1-1, with D tentatively TRBD1 (5 bases). CDR1 and CDR2 (germline): MGHRA, YSYEKL. The CDR3 sequence is 15 residues long. Trimming pared 6 bases from V and 3 bases from J, leaving 17 bases between. The CDR3 DNA follows: TGCGCCAGCAGTTTAGGGCGGGGGGGTTACACTGAAGCTTTCTTT. Residues: CASSLGRGGYTEAFF.

The V and J genes are TRBV6-6 and TRBJ2-4, with 7 bases matching TRBD1. The CDR3 has 16 residues. In germline, CDR1 is MNHNY, CDR2 SVGAGI (reference sequence). V lost 0 bases to trimming and J lost 0 bases; unmatched junction nucleotides: 2. CDR3 sequence: CASSYSGQLAKNIQYF. In DNA, the CDR3 is TGTGCCAGCAGTTACTCGGGACAGCTAGCCAAAAACATTCAGTACTTC.

This clone was observed a single time. The chain is built from TRBV12-3 or TRBV12-4 and TRBJ1-6; D is uncertain. This CDR3 is 13 amino acids long. The ends were cut back, 9 bases at V and 6 bases at J, with 12 bases in the middle. Here the CDR3 reads CASRRSGNSPLHF. Here the CDR3 DNA reads TGTGCCAGTCGGAGGTCCGGTAATTCACCCCTCCACTTT.

This chain uses TRBV5-5 with TRBJ1-1; no firm D call. The germline V and J ends were trimmed by 1 base and 2 bases, with 21 bases remaining between them. This CDR3 has 18 amino acids. Germline assignment: CDR1 SGHKS and CDR2 YYEKEE (reference sequence). CDR3 in amino acids: CASSLQGRPPSANTEAFF. The CDR3 DNA sequence: TGTGCCAGCAGCTTGCAAGGAAGACCACCCTCAGCTAACACTGAAGCTTTCTTT.

This clone is a singleton in its sample. The chain employs TRBV11-2 and TRBJ1-5; D not certain. The V gene lost 5 bases and the J gene lost 4 bases, with 9 bases spanning the gap. The CDR3 has 13 residues. Germline values: CDR1 SGHAT, CDR2 FQNNGV. The CDR3 spells CASSTGRNQPQHF. DNA for the CDR3: TGTGCCAGCAGCACCGGACGGAATCAGCCCCAGCATTTT. Filled out from reference TRBV11-2 and TRBJ1-5, the complete variable domain reads EAGVAQSPRYKIIEKRQSVAFWCNPISGHATLYWYQQILGQGPKLLIQFQNNGVVDDSQLPKDRFSAERLKGVDSTLKIQPAKLEDSAVYLCASSTGRNQPQHFGDGTRLSIL.

V usage is TRBV27 and J usage is TRBJ1-5; D remains ambiguous. There are 13 residues in the CDR3. Germline lookup yields CDR1 MNHEY and CDR2 SMNVEV (reference sequence). V lost 5 bases and J 5 bases, leaving 10 bases between the germline ends. This CDR3 reads CASSPGGYQPQHF. The CDR3 DNA reads TGTGCCAGCAGTCCGGGAGGGTATCAGCCCCAGCATTTT.

V gene TRBV27 combines with J gene TRBJ2-1; no clear D. This CDR3 is 14 amino acids long. From germline, CDR1 is MNHEY and CDR2 SMNVEV (reference sequence). The ends were cut back, 4 bases at V and 6 bases at J, with 13 bases in the middle. The CDR3 sequence is CASSSPPVGNEQFF. CDR3 DNA sequence: TGTGCCAGCAGTTCGCCCCCCGTGGGCAATGAGCAGTTCTTC.

The chain links TRBV27 to TRBJ2-6; 7 bases are a match to TRBD2. Germline V CDR1 and CDR2: MNHEY, SMNVEV (reference sequence). This CDR3 is 16 amino acids long. The junction had 7 bases not matched to a gene; V was cut back by 8 bases and J by 0 bases. CDR3 sequence: CASVGRGPSGANVLTF. Here the CDR3 DNA reads TGTGCCAGCGTTGGGAGGGGCCCCTCTGGGGCCAACGTCCTGACTTTC. Supplemented by reference TRBV27 and TRBJ2-6, the full variable domain reads EAQVTQNPRYLITVTGKKLTVTCSQNMNHEYMSWYRQDPGLGLRQIYYSMNVEVTDKGDVPEGYKVSRKEKRNFPLILESPSPNQTSLYFCASVGRGPSGANVLTFGAGSRLTVL.

The gene calls are TRBV5-1 and TRBJ2-3, with TRBD2 matching 7 bases. The CDR3 extends over 15 amino acids. Germline trimming cut 3 bases from V and 1 base from J; bases unmatched to any gene: 5. Germline V gene lookup returns CDR1 SGHRS and CDR2 YFSETQ. CDR3 coding DNA: TGCGCCAGCAGCTCAGTCAGCGGGGGCACAGATACGCAGTATTTT. Its translation: CASSSVSGGTDTQYF.

This sequence joins TRBV7-9 and TRBJ1-5; 9 positions agree with TRBD1. The CDR3 has 14 residues. The ends lost 6 bases at V and 1 base at J; junction bases unmatched: 1. The germline CDR1 and CDR2 sequences are SEHNR and FQNEAQ (reference sequence). CDR3 bases: TGTGCCAGCAGAGGGACAGGGAGCAATCAGCCCCAGCATTTT. Residues: CASRGTGSNQPQHF.

The chain employs TRBV27 and TRBJ2-7; D is perhaps TRBD2 (6 bases). Germline V CDR1 and CDR2: MNHEY, SMNVEV (reference sequence). The CDR3 runs 13 residues. Trimming removed 6 bases from V and 6 bases from J, with 15 bases in between. CDR3 residues: CASRLRGSSEQYF. In DNA form, the CDR3 reads TGTGCCAGCAGACTGCGGGGTTCGAGCGAGCAGTACTTC.